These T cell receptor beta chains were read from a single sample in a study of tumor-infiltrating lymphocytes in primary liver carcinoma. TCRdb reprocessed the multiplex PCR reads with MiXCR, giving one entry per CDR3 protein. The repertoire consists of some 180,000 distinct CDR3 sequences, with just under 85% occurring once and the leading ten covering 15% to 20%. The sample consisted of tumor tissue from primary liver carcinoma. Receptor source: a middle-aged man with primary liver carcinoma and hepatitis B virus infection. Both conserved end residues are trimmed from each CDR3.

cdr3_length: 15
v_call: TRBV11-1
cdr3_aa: VSSFPATSGTKNIQC

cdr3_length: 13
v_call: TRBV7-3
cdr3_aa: ASSFRESGPNEQF

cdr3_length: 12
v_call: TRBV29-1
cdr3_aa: SADAGTNTGELF

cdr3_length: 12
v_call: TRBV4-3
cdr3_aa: ASSQGQVGNTIY

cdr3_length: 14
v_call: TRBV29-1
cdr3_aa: SAVTSGTGTPYVQY

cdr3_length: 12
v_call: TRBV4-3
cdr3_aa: ASSQGRINNDQF

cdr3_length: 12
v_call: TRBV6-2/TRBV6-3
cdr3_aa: ASSPAISTDAQY

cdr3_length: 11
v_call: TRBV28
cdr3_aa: ASTSKVDSPLH

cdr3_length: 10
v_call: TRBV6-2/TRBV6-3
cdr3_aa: ANSNWGYEQY

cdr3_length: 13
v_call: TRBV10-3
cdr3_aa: AIRRDRGAFHVQY

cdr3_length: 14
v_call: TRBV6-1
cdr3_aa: ASSEKGQGELQHQH

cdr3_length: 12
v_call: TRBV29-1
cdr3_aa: SVRQGPNSYEQY

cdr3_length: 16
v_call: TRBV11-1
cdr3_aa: TSNLYCSAGGSYNEQF

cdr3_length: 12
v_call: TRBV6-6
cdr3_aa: ASSVGGATDTQY

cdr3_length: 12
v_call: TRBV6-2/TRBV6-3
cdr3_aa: DSSLRDRAQEHY

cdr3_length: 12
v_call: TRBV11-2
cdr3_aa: TSNSANGSRTQY

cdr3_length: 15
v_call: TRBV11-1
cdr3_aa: ASSLPRTSGTKNIQY

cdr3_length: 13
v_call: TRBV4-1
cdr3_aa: ASTQDKALAMAQY

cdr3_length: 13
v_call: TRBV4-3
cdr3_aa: AISLGLAGRNEQF

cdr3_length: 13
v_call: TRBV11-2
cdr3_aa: ANSSSITGGGGYT

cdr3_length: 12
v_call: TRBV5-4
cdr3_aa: ASSMPGFSYEQY

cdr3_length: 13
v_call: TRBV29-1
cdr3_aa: SVGGTSVSREAQY

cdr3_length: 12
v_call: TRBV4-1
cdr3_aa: ASSQARLVSEQF

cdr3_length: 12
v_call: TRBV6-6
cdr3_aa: ASRGTGGTTEAF

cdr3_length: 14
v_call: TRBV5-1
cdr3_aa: ASSLDGWTPNTEAF

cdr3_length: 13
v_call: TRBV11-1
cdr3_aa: ASSYSRPFSGELI

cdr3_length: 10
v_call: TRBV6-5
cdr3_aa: ASTSGGDVQY

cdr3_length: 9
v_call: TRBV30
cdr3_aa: TCPRDTEAF

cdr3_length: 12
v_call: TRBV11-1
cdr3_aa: ASSLWANTGEQF

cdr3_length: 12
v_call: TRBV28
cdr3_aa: ASNIFRGGTEAF

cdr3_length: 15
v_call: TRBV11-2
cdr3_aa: TSSLDPGETSTDTQY

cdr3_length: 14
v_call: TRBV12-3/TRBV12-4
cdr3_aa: DSSKRDNSLRDEQL

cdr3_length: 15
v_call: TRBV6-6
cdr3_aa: ASSYSTSGIATNIQY